A few counts support the clone carrying this TCR beta chain. Antigen specificity is unknown. TCRdb redid the calling of the reads with MiXCR, one entry per CDR3 protein. This table holds approximately 180,000 distinct CDR3 sequences, roughly 19% found once. The source of the sample is a study of T cell repertoires in cytomegalovirus infection. Regarding the study as a whole: Across the ex vivo response, the dominant clonotypes were HLA-C-restricted CMV-specific TCR beta clonotypes.

The sequence was obtained from a human donor in good health (CMV status not recorded). Some clones in this sample may be carry-over from other donors' samples. The specimen was PBMCs.

CDR3 coding DNA: TGCGCCAGCAGCCAAGGAATCACCGCTGTTATGAACACTGAAGCTTTCTTT. Translating gives CASSQGITAVMNTEAFF. This sequence joins TRBV4-1 and TRBJ1-1, with D uncertain. V shed 1 base and J shed 0 bases, with 15 bases lying between them. This CDR3 has 17 amino acids. The V gene's germline CDR1 is MGHRA and CDR2 YSYEKL.